This note documents a single T cell receptor (beta chain) sequence. The V segment lost 1 base and the J segment 3 bases; nucleotides outside the gene matches: 5. Germline CDR1 reads LNHDA; CDR2 reads SQIVND (reference sequence). This CDR3 region has 15 residues. This entry is derived from a study of technical replicates of blood from several donors. Sequencing was performed with immunoSEQ multiplex PCR; in TCRdb, only in-frame clones are kept and a portion is missing. The sample includes over 75,000 clones, 95% to 97% seen only once; the top ten take about 0.29%. The sequence was obtained from a human donor in good health. Sequenced: T cells isolated from PBMCs. V and J are TRBV19 and TRBJ2-7; 8 bases line up with TRBD1. CDR3 nucleotide sequence: TGTGCCAGTAGTATAGCTGGACAGGGAGGCTACGAGCAGTACTTC. Protein sequence: CASSIAGQGGYEQYF.